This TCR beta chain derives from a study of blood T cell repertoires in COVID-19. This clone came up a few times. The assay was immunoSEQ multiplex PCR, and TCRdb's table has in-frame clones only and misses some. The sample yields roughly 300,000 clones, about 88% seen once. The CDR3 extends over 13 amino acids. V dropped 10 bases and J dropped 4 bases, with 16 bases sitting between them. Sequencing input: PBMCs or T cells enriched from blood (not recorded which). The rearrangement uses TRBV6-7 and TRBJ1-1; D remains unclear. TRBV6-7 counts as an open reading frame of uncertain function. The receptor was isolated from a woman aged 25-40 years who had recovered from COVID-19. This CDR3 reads CANTLSRVTEAFF. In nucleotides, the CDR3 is TGTGCCAACACGCTATCCCGGGTCACTGAAGCTTTCTTT.